This note documents a single T cell receptor (beta chain) sequence. Its target is unknown. The data were produced by immunoSEQ multiplex PCR, yet TCRdb's version contains in-frame clones alone and is incomplete. The sample carries about 9,200 clones, around 80% recorded once. The germline gives CDR1 MNHEY, CDR2 SVGAGI. V gave up 6 bases and J gave up 2 bases; unmatched junction bases: 4. The CDR3 covers 14 residues. This entry comes from a study of chemoradiotherapy in HPV16-positive cancers. For the study at large: Candidate HPV-specific T-cell clones and common TCR motifs came from functional assays in a couple of HPV16-positive patients.

Findings and limits, study-wide: For HPV16-positive patients, expanding HPV-responsive T cells associated with longer recurrence-free survival. The functional HPV-specific definition rests on just two HPV16-positive patients.

The chain carries TRBV6-5 and TRBJ1-5; 7 nucleotides align to TRBD1. This specimen was taken from a patient who underwent chemoradiotherapy. This sequence originates from a human donor with HPV-associated anogenital cancer. CDR3 sequence: CASSVGQGNQPQHF. The CDR3 region has the DNA TGTGCCAGCAGCGTCGGACAGGGCAATCAGCCCCAGCATTTT.